Below, 22 T cell receptor beta chains from the same sample are listed, as sequenced in a study of beta chain features in type 1 diabetes. Every bit of the isolated RNA underwent reverse transcription, so sequencing read expressed TCRB transcripts. The table came from immunoSEQ multiplex PCR; TCRdb's copy has only in-frame clones and leaves some out. The sample lists about 360,000 clones; 10% to 15% were seen once. Material: naive CD4+ T cells from blood. The receptor source for this set is a man younger than 35 in good health.

This rearrangement joins TRBV7-2 to TRBJ1-4; TRBD1 agrees at 7 bases. The ends lost 5 bases at V and 8 bases at J; junction bases unmatched: 11. Germline CDR1 is SGHTA and CDR2 is FQGNSA. The CDR3 is 15 residues long. CDR3 bases: TGTGCCAGCAGCCCTAGCCGGGACAGATTGGAAAAACTGTTTTTT. Its protein product is CASSPSRDRLEKLFF.

This clone has just a few counts. The chain combines TRBV6-5 with TRBJ2-3; TRBD2 matches 7 bases. V trimming: 6 bases; J trimming: 0 bases; junction bases outside the gene matches: 3. CDR1 is MNHEY and CDR2 is SVGAGI in the germline V gene. This CDR3 comprises 14 residues. The CDR3 here is CASSGGRSTDTQYF. Here the CDR3 DNA reads TGTGCCAGCAGCGGGGGGAGGAGCACAGATACGCAGTATTTT.

This chain links TRBV30 with TRBJ1-6; 7 bases are shared with TRBD1. With V trimmed by 5 bases and J by 9 bases, 7 bases remained unmatched. The germline gives CDR1 GTSNPN, CDR2 SVGIG (reference sequence). The CDR3 loop spans 13 amino acids. The chain's CDR3 is CAWDRVEGSPLHF. DNA for the CDR3: TGTGCCTGGGACAGGGTCGAGGGTTCACCCCTCCACTTT.

V usage is TRBV7-9 and J usage is TRBJ2-7; no clear D. Per the germline V gene, CDR1 is SEHNR and CDR2 is FQNEAQ (reference sequence). V lost 2 bases and J 0 bases, leaving 11 bases between the germline ends. This CDR3 spans 15 amino acids. Here the CDR3 reads CASSLSGGSSYEQYF. CDR3 nucleotides: TGTGCCAGCAGCTTATCTGGCGGTTCCTCCTACGAGCAGTACTTC.

The CDR3 region is CASRLGTGLSNQPQHF. The DNA for the CDR3 is TGTGCCAGTAGACTCGGGACAGGGCTCTCTAATCAGCCCCAGCATTTT. The rearrangement joins TRBV19 to TRBJ1-5; 9 bases align to TRBD1. The CDR3 spans 16 residues. From germline, CDR1 is LNHDA and CDR2 SQIVND (reference sequence). The V segment lost 6 bases and the J segment 4 bases; nucleotides outside the gene matches: 10.

This clone was seen a handful of times. The chain recombines TRBV7-9 with TRBJ1-2; D perhaps matches TRBD1 (6 bases). This CDR3 spans 13 amino acids. With 5 bases removed from V and 0 bases from J, the gap between germline ends came to 7 bases. In germline, CDR1 is SEHNR, CDR2 FQNEAQ (reference sequence). CDR3 nucleotide sequence: TGTGCCAGCAGCCACAGGGCTAACTATGGCTACACCTTC. It yields the protein CASSHRANYGYTF.

The chain is built from TRBV9 and TRBJ1-3, with D tentatively TRBD1 (5 bases). The CDR3 is made up of 15 amino acids. Germline V lookup: CDR1 SGDLS, CDR2 YYNGEE. Trimming shortened V by 7 bases and J by 7 bases, and 21 bases separated the two germline ends. The CDR3 sequence is CASGSFRDFGNTIYF. DNA of the CDR3: TGTGCCAGCGGAAGCTTCCGGGACTTTGGTAACACCATATATTTT.

The V call is TRBV30, the J call TRBJ1-3, with TRBD1 identical over 10 bases. This CDR3 is 15 amino acids long. CDR1 is GTSNPN, CDR2 SVGIG, per germline (reference sequence). Unmatched junction bases numbered 4, after V lost 5 bases and J lost 0 bases. The CDR3 DNA follows: TGTGCCTGGGGGACAGGGGAAGCCTCTGGAAACACCATATATTTT. Translated, it gives CAWGTGEASGNTIYF.

Regarding this clone: One junction end disagrees with the germline gene, perhaps due to a read error. The rearrangement uses TRBV30 and TRBJ2-5; TRBD2 aligns across 7 bases. CDR1 and CDR2 from the germline V gene are GTSNPN and SVGIG (reference sequence). CDR3 length: 13 amino acids. CDR3: CAGRGGSGETQYF. Written as DNA, the CDR3 is TGTGCCGGGAGGGGCGGGAGCGGTGAGACCCAGTACTTC.

This clone was found a few times. V usage is TRBV7-9 and J usage is TRBJ2-7; D remains unclear. Germline CDR1 SEHNR, CDR2 FQNEAQ (reference sequence). The germline V and J ends were trimmed by 5 bases and 4 bases, with 18 bases remaining between them. The CDR3 extends over 15 amino acids. The CDR3 DNA follows: TGTGCCAGCAGCCCGTCCGCGGTAAACCGATACGAGCAGTACTTC. Protein product: CASSPSAVNRYEQYF. The variable domain in full, completed from reference TRBV7-9 and TRBJ2-7, reads DTGVSQNPRHKITKRGQNVTFRCDPISEHNRLYWYRQTLGQGPEFLTYFQNEAQLEKSRLLSDRFSAERPKGSFSTLEIQRTEQGDSAMYLCASSPSAVNRYEQYFGPGTRLTVT.

This clone has more than one count but fewer than ten. The chain carries TRBV5-1 and TRBJ2-5; TRBD2 aligns across 14 bases. Trimming took 3 bases from V and 5 from J; bases not matched to a gene: 3. This CDR3 comprises 15 residues. Germline V gene data show CDR1 as SGHRS and CDR2 as YFSETQ. The CDR3 loop is CASSWGLAGVETQYF. CDR3 coding DNA: TGCGCCAGCAGCTGGGGACTAGCGGGAGTCGAGACCCAGTACTTC.

In its sample, this clone was seen a few times. This CDR3 is CASSQGRQLNEKLFF. DNA for the CDR3: TGCGCCAGCAGCCAAGGTCGTCAGTTAAACGAAAAACTGTTTTTT. The genes are TRBV4-1 and TRBJ1-4; unclear D gene. The ends were cut back, 1 base at V and 8 bases at J, with 14 bases in the middle. CDR3 length: 15 residues. Germline V lookup: CDR1 MGHRA, CDR2 YSYEKL.

V is TRBV9 and J is TRBJ1-1; D call uncertain. This CDR3 region has 15 residues. V lost 0 bases, J lost 1 base, and 10 bases lay in between. Germline V gene data show CDR1 as SGDLS and CDR2 as YYNGEE. The CDR3 bases are TGTGCCAGCAGCGTAGGGAGGGCAAGGAACACTGAAGCTTTCTTT. This codes for CASSVGRARNTEAFF.

The chain couples TRBV29-1 to TRBJ2-7; 9 nucleotides align to TRBD1. The CDR3 is made up of 15 amino acids. Germline V gives CDR1 SQVTM, CDR2 ANQGSEA. The V and J ends lost 4 bases and 2 bases, in that order; junction bases with no gene match: 9. This chain's CDR3 is CSVGGSGTGTYEQYF. CDR3 coding DNA: TGCAGCGTTGGGGGTTCGGGGACAGGGACCTACGAGCAGTACTTC.

This clone has more than one count but fewer than ten. The chain recombines TRBV7-2 with TRBJ2-2, with TRBD2 matching 7 bases. CDR3 size: 15 residues. Germline V gives CDR1 SGHTA, CDR2 FQGNSA. J lost 2 bases, V lost 6 bases, and 6 bases had no gene match. The CDR3 bases are TGTGCCAGCAGGAGAGCGGGGCCTAACACCGGGGAGCTGTTTTTT. It encodes CASRRAGPNTGELFF. The full variable domain, in which reference TRBV7-2 and TRBJ2-2 provide the parts outside the CDR3, is GAGVSQSPSNKVTEKGKDVELRCDPISGHTALYWYRQSLGQGLEFLIYFQGNSAPDKSGLPSDRFSAERTGGSVSTLTIQRTQQEDSAVYLCASRRAGPNTGELFFGEGSRLTVL.

The J gene is TRBJ1-2, the V gene TRBV29-1; D may be TRBD1 (6 bases). Germline V lookup: CDR1 SQVTM, CDR2 ANQGSEA. Trimming shortened V by 1 base and J by 1 base, and 16 bases separated the two germline ends. CDR3 length: 16 residues. The chain's CDR3 is CSVEGSSAGVNYGYTF. The CDR3 DNA follows: TGCAGCGTTGAAGGTTCATCGGCAGGGGTTAACTATGGCTACACCTTC.

The chain couples TRBV14 to TRBJ2-2; no definite D call. The CDR3 has 14 amino acids. From germline, CDR1 is SGHDN and CDR2 FVKESK. The V gene lost 4 bases and the J gene lost 3 bases, with 9 bases spanning the gap. The CDR3 DNA reads TGTGCCAGCAGCCGTACTTTGGACACCGGGGAGCTGTTTTTT. This translates into CASSRTLDTGELFF.

The V gene is TRBV6-1, the J gene TRBJ1-1; 7 bases are a match to TRBD1. The V gene's germline CDR1 is MNHNS and CDR2 SASEGT. The V and J ends lost 5 bases and 1 base, in that order; junction bases with no gene match: 7. CDR3 size: 15 residues. CDR3: CASSKTRTGNTEAFF. DNA for the CDR3: TGTGCCAGCAGTAAGACCCGGACAGGGAACACTGAAGCTTTCTTT.

The J gene is TRBJ1-1, the V gene TRBV4-2; 8 nucleotides align to TRBD1. The CDR3 has 15 residues. Germline assignment: CDR1 LGHNA and CDR2 YNFKEQ. The ends lost 4 bases at V and 7 bases at J; junction bases unmatched: 11. CDR3 amino acids: CASSRETGDQDEAFF. CDR3 bases: TGTGCCAGCAGCCGAGAGACAGGGGACCAGGATGAAGCTTTCTTT.

The chain joins TRBV6-5 to TRBJ1-1; no clear D gene. CDR1 is MNHEY, CDR2 SVGAGI, per germline. V was pared by 7 bases and J by 10 bases, with 13 bases between. The CDR3 is 11 amino acids. The CDR3 DNA reads as TGTGCCAGCAAAACGGGAATGATAGCTTTCTTT. Translating gives CASKTGMIAFF.

This clone was counted only a few times. The chain is built from TRBV7-2 and TRBJ1-1, with a possible D match to TRBD1 (6 bases). This CDR3 is 14 amino acids long. CDR1 is SGHTA and CDR2 is FQGNSA in the germline V gene. Trimming removed 5 bases from V and 6 bases from J, with 16 bases in between. The CDR3 protein is CASSDRIRSAEAFF. CDR3 sequence (DNA): TGTGCCAGCAGCGACAGGATTAGGTCAGCTGAAGCTTTCTTT.

The table lists this clone with a few counts. The V and J genes are TRBV19 and TRBJ2-1; 9 bases fit TRBD1. CDR3 size: 15 residues. J was trimmed by 5 bases and V by 4 bases; bases with no gene match: 6. The germline V gene has CDR1 LNHDA and CDR2 SQIVND (reference sequence). CDR3 sequence reads: CASSTGTGFNNEQFF. As DNA, the CDR3 is TGTGCCAGTAGTACCGGGACAGGGTTTAACAATGAGCAGTTCTTC.